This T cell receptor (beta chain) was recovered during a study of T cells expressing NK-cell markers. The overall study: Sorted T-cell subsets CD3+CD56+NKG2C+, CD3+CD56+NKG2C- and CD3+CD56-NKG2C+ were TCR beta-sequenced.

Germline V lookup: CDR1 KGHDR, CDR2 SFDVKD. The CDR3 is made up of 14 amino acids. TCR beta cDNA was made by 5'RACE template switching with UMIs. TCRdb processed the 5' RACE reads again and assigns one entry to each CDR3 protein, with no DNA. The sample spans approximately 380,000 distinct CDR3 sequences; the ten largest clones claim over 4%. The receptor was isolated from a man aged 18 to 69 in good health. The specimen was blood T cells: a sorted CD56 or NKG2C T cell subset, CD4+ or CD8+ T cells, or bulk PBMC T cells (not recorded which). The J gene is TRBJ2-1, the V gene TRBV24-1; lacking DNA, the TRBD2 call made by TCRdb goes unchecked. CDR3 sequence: CATSAVPPPNEQFF.